This entry features one TCR beta chain sequence. The data were produced by immunoSEQ multiplex PCR, yet TCRdb's version contains in-frame clones alone and is incomplete. The table lists 140,000 to 150,000 clones, about 80% of them singletons. This sample was included in a study of blood T cell repertoires in COVID-19. Input material: PBMCs or T cells enriched from blood (not recorded which). This sequence was found in a woman aged 45-60 years who had recovered from COVID-19.

This chain's CDR3 is CASGEVAGNQPQHF. The CDR3 nucleotides are TGTGCCAGCGGCGAGGTCGCGGGCAATCAGCCCCAGCATTTT. The chain has TRBV6-5 and TRBJ1-5; the D is unclear. The V gene's germline CDR1 is MNHEY and CDR2 SVGAGI. This CDR3 is 14 amino acids long. Deletions cut 8 bases from V and 2 bases from J, with 13 bases between.